This T cell receptor (beta chain) was obtained from a study of blood T cells in healthy people across ages (dated by TCRdb to between 2014 and 2017). With respect to the entire study: In model experiments, roughly one uniquely barcoded TCR beta cDNA molecule per two T cells was captured by template switching. Age-related changes in TCR beta repertoire diversity were measured in the study by deep sequencing normalized with unique cDNA molecular identifiers. The donors were split into four age groups: young (average about 15 years), middle-aged (about 40), aged (about 56) and long-lived (approximately 80). To avoid experimental bias, donors of different ages were randomly spread across the sequencing lanes. The study analyzed two additional independent replicas of 1 million unique cDNA reads from the same blood draw for two donors, one aged 18 to 30 and one aged 80 or older.

This clonotype was detected a few times. It has no known antigen specificity. Base qualities are not recorded, but no much larger clone differs from it by a single base. Findings and caveats that apply to the study as a whole: Because donor CMV infection status was unknown, age-related changes in expanded clonotypes were potentially confounded. Estimates of total diversity based on one million sequenced T cells were considered lower bounds and underestimates. Compared with the aged group, more naive CD4+ T cells, fewer expanded clones and increased TCR diversity were shown by the long-lived group, suggesting age selection. Conclusive comparison of naive and antigen-experienced compartments was prevented by the profiling of bulk unsorted PBMCs. As age increased, observed TCR beta diversity per million T cells dropped in a roughly linear way, and a significant reduction was already evident by age 40. There was a strong correlation between observed TCR beta diversity and the percentage of naive T cells measured by flow cytometry.

To prepare the library, 5' RACE was applied. Sequencing relied on an Illumina HiSeq 2500. A second PCR of about 7 to 12 cycles was performed with a sample-barcoded 5' primer and a J-beta primer mix. Each TCR beta cDNA molecule received a unique molecular identifier from a template-switch 5' adaptor carrying 12 random nucleotides. At least 2.5 million CDR3-containing paired-end reads were obtained from each sample. The Mint cDNA synthesis kit, primed by a TRBC-specific oligonucleotide, was used to synthesize first-strand cDNA from all RNA. Following uracil-DNA glycosylase treatment, a first 18-cycle PCR with universal primers M1SS and BC2_uni_R was performed on all cDNA. The paper's processing steps were these. For normalization, 1 million high-quality reads, each with a distinct molecular identifier, were randomly selected from each sample. Instead of being binned into consensus sequences, reads that shared molecular identifiers were thrown out. CDR3 identification, clonotype clustering and error correction used MiTCR with a Q25 quality threshold and the strictest error-elimination algorithm. A nonparametric unseen species model with Euler transformation was used to estimate lower-bound total TCR beta diversity. The public reads were run again by TCRdb, first through fastp at Q25 and then through MiXCR, and only productive beta chains were kept. Identical CDR3 protein sequences are pooled into one entry, listed with their most common genes and DNA. Clone size and V and J calls follow TCRdb, not the original study. The sample profile shows approximately 1.5 million distinct CDR3 sequences; 40% to 45% of them were found once. Just over 4% of the sample is in the top ten clones.

The trim is 6 bases for V and 1 base for J, with a gap of 18 bases between the germline ends. Sequences LGHNA (CDR1) and YNFKEQ (CDR2) are obtained from the germline V gene. The CDR3, cysteine through phenylalanine, is 16 amino acids long. Just the 48-base CDR3 DNA is kept, in frame starting at base 1. The donors were roughly 39 Caucasian individuals from Russia, aged 6 to 90 years, who were systemically healthy. Each donor gave around 9 milliliters of peripheral blood, collected into EDTA-treated Vacutainer tubes. Ficoll-Paque density-gradient centrifugation was used to isolate PBMCs, with at least 7 million per sample. Total RNA, at least 6 micrograms per sample, was extracted from PBMCs with Trizol reagent. For every donor, an aliquot of PBMCs went through flow cytometry to measure the percentages of naive CD45RAhigh/CD27high T cells.

This clonotype originated in a woman aged 18-29 years in good health. This chain joins TRBV4-2 to TRBJ1-2; the D gene is unclear. The sample comprised blood. The nucleotides read TGTGCCAGCAGGGCAAGCCCGGGGAGCCTTAACTATGGCTACACCTTC. This gives the protein CASRASPGSLNYGYTF.